This TCR beta chain was obtained from a study of blood T cell repertoires in COVID-19. Looking at the study overall: Collection of acute and convalescent COVID-19 samples took place in the United States, Italy and Spain. Sources were T cells, B-cell-depleted T cells, or PBMCs; the material itself was cDNA or gDNA.

Original handling: Amplified reference gene primers provided the basis for estimating nucleated cell counts. Clones were sequenced by immunoSEQ multiplex PCR, and TCRdb holds only the in-frame ones, with some missing. The DNA was the basis for D and trimming; V, J and clone size are from that table. The sample consists of about 180,000 clones, approximately 90% of them appearing once. This clone appeared a single time. The sequencing input was peripheral blood. The TCR was taken from a woman in her twenties or thirties with active or convalescent COVID-19.

CDR3: CASSSPGGGGLSMLEQFF. The CDR3 bases are TGTGCCAGCAGCTCCCCCGGCGGCGGGGGGCTATCAATGCTTGAGCAGTTCTTC. The chain is built from TRBV7-2 and TRBJ2-1; 8 bases fit TRBD2. CDR3 size: 18 residues. V gave up 4 bases and J gave up 9 bases; unmatched junction bases: 20. The germline V gene encodes CDR1 SGHTA and CDR2 FQGNSA.